This T cell receptor (beta chain) was recovered during a study of cytomegalovirus exposure and HLA in healthy donors. The germline V gene has CDR1 SNHLY and CDR2 FYNNEI. The CDR3 runs to 13 residues. Both 60 Vbeta primers and 13 Jbeta primers went into the PCR. Sequencing was performed with immunoSEQ multiplex PCR; in TCRdb, only in-frame clones are kept and a portion is missing. The sample lists 130,000 to 150,000 clones; approximately 80% were seen once. A remark on this clone: What it recognizes is unknown. Germline and junction disagree at one end, which may indicate a read error.

Study-wide points: According to a later analysis, donors in an Asian-associated ancestry cluster reportedly had fewer N-insertions than the approximately 670-donor mean. Presence/absence results assume similar sequencing depth per donor, which may not hold.

The TCR was taken from a man aged 35 to 55 in good health and CMV-seropositive. V usage is TRBV2 and J usage is TRBJ1-2; the D gene is possibly TRBD1 (5 bases). Sequenced material: PBMCs. Here the CDR3 reads CASSINGDFIFLF. The CDR3 nucleotides are TGTGCCAGCAGCATAAACGGGGACTTCATATTCCTCTTC. Combining the CDR3 with reference TRBV2 and TRBJ1-2 gives the whole variable domain EPEVTQTPSHQVTQMGQEVILRCVPISNHLYFYWYRQILGQKVEFLVSFYNNEISEKSEIFDDQFSVERPDGSNFTLKIRSTKLEDSAMYFCASSINGDFIFLFGSGTRLTVV.